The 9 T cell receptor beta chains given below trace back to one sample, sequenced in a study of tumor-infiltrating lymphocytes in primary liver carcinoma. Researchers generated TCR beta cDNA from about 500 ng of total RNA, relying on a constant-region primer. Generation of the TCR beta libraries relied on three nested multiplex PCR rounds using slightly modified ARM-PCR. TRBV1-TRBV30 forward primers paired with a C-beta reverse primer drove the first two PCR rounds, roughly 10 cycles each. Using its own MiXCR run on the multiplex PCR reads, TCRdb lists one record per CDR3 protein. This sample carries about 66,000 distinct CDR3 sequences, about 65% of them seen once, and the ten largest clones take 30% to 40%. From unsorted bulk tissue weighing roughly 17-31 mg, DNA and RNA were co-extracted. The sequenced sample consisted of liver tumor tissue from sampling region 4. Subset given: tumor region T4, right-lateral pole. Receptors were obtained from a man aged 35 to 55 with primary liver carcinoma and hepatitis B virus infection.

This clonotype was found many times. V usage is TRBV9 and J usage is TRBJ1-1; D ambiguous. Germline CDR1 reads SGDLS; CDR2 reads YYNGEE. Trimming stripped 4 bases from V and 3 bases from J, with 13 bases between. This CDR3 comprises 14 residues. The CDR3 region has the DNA TGTGCCAGCAGCCCGTCCACCTTGGACACTGAAGCTTTCTTT. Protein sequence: CASSPSTLDTEAFF.

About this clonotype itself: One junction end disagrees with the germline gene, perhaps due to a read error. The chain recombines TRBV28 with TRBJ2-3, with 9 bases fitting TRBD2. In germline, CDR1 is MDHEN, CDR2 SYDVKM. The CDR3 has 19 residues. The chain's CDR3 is CASSLGLRLAVFNTDMQYF. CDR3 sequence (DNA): TGTGCCAGCAGTTTGGGGCTGAGACTAGCGGTTTTTAACACAGATATGCAGTATTTT.

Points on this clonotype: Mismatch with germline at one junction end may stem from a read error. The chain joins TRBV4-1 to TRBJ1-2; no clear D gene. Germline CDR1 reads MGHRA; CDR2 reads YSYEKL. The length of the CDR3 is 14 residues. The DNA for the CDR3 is TGCGCCAGCAGCCAAGATTACAGAAACTATGGCTACGCCTTC. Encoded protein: CASSQDYRNYGYAF.

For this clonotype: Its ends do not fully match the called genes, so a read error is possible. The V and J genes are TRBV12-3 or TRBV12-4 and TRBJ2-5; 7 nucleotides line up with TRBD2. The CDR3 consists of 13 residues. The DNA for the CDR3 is TGTACCAGTAGCCGAAGCGGGACAGAGACCCAGTACTTC. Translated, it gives CTSSRSGTETQYF.

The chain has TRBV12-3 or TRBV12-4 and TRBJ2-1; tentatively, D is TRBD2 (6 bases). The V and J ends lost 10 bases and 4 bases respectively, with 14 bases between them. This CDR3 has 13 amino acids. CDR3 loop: CATRDWQYNEQFF. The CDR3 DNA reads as TGTGCCACCAGGGACTGGCAATACAATGAGCAGTTCTTC.

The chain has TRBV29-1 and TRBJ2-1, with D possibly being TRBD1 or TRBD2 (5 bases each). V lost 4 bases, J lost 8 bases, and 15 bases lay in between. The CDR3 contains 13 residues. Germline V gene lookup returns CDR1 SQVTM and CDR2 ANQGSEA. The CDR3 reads CSVAQREGDEQFF. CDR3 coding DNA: TGCAGCGTTGCCCAACGGGAAGGGGATGAGCAGTTCTTC.

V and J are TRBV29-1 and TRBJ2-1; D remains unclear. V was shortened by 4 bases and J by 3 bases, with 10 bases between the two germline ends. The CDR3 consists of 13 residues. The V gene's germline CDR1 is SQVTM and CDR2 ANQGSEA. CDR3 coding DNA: TGCAGCGTTGTGCGAGGCAGCTACAATGAGCAGTTCTTC. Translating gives CSVVRGSYNEQFF.

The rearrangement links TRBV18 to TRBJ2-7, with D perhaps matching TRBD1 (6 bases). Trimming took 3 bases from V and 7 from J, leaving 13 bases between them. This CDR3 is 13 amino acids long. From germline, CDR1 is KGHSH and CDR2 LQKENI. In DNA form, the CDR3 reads TGTGCCAGCTCACCCCCCCAGGGGCATGAGCAGTACTTC. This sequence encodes CASSPPQGHEQYF. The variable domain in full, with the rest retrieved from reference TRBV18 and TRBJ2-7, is NAGVMQNPRHLVRRRGQEARLRCSPMKGHSHVYWYRQLPEEGLKFMVYLQKENIIDESGMPKERFSAEFPKEGPSILRIQQVVRGDSAAYFCASSPPQGHEQYFGPGTRLTVT.

The CDR3 nucleotides read TGTGCCACCAGCAGAGTGTCCGGGATCAACCAGCCCCAGCATTTT. It encodes CATSRVSGINQPQHF. This chain uses TRBV15 with TRBJ1-5; no clear D. Germline CDR1 is LNHNV and CDR2 is YYDKDF (reference sequence). V lost 1 base and J 7 bases, leaving 14 bases between the germline ends. The CDR3 sequence is 15 residues long. Together with reference TRBV15 and TRBJ1-5, the CDR3 gives the full variable domain: DAMVIQNPRYQVTQFGKPVTLSCSQTLNHNVMYWYQQKSSQAPKLLFHYYDKDFNNEADTPDNFQSRRPNTSFCFLDIRSPGLGDTAMYLCATSRVSGINQPQHFGDGTRLSIL.